The 28 T cell receptor beta chains below all came from one sample that was sequenced in a study of blood T cells in healthy people across ages. Primers used in a second PCR of about 7 to 11 cycles were a sample-barcoded 5' primer and a J-beta primer mix. Via MiXCR, TCRdb re-called the 5' RACE reads, giving one row per CDR3 protein. This sample has some 1,800,000 distinct CDR3 sequences; approximately 40% occur once, and the top ten carry about 23%. Sample: blood. The receptors here all came from a human donor in good health.

V and J are TRBV29-1 and TRBJ1-2; tentative D call: TRBD1 (5 bases). There are 14 residues in the CDR3. Germline V gene lookup returns CDR1 SQVTM and CDR2 ANQGSEA. This CDR3 is CSDWGGKANYGYTF. DNA for the CDR3: TGCTCCGACTGGGGCGGAAAGGCTAACTATGGCTACACCTTC.

The V call is TRBV6-5, the J call TRBJ2-2; D is undetermined. Germline V lookup: CDR1 MNHEY, CDR2 SVGAGI. V gave up 5 bases and J gave up 4 bases, with 14 bases separating them. The CDR3 contains 15 residues. The CDR3 DNA follows: TGTGCCAGCAGTATCACGGGCCGCAGCACCGGGGAGCTGTTTTTT. Protein product: CASSITGRSTGELFF.

This clonotype has at least ten counts. At one end the junction does not follow the germline gene, possibly because of a read error. This chain links TRBV5-1 with TRBJ2-7, with D possibly called TRBD1 or TRBD2 (6 bases each). This CDR3 region has 15 residues. The V gene's germline CDR1 is SGHRS and CDR2 YFSETQ. Here the CDR3 DNA reads TGTGCCAGCAGCTTGGAGGGGGGATTGAGCTACGAGCAGTACTTC. Its translation: CASSLEGGLSYEQYF.

The rearrangement joins TRBV15 to TRBJ1-5; D gene unclear. The CDR3 runs 15 residues. CDR1 is LNHNV and CDR2 is YYDKDF in the germline V gene (reference sequence). The V gene lost 5 bases and the J gene lost 3 bases, with 14 bases spanning the gap. CDR3 sequence reads: CATSSETWDNQPQHF. The CDR3 DNA follows: TGTGCCACCAGCTCCGAGACCTGGGACAATCAGCCCCAGCATTTT.

This clonotype was recorded only once. A read error may produce the germline difference seen at one junction end. The rearrangement uses TRBV7-2 and TRBJ2-5; D is unclear. This CDR3 has 10 residues. Germline CDR1 is SGHTA and CDR2 is FQGNSA. In DNA, the CDR3 is TGTGCCAGCAGCCGAGAGCGTTTGGACTTC. Translating it yields CASSRERLDF.

The genes are TRBV2 and TRBJ2-1; D possibly corresponds to TRBD2 (6 bases). Between the trimmed V and J ends, which lost 7 bases and 4 bases, there was a span of 14 bases. This CDR3 is 14 amino acids long. Germline V lookup: CDR1 SNHLY, CDR2 FYNNEI. The chain's CDR3 is CASKTGLTYNEQFF. The CDR3 nucleotides read TGTGCCAGCAAAACGGGACTGACATACAATGAGCAGTTCTTC.

V is TRBV7-9 and J is TRBJ1-4, with 10 bases fitting TRBD1. The CDR3 spans 16 residues. Trimming removed 0 bases from V and 7 bases from J; junction bases left unmatched: 5. Germline V gene data show CDR1 as SEHNR and CDR2 as FQNEAQ (reference sequence). The CDR3 here is CASSLATGTGVEKLFF. In DNA, the CDR3 is TGTGCCAGCAGCTTAGCAACCGGGACAGGGGTTGAAAAACTGTTTTTT.

This clonotype appeared a few times. This chain uses TRBV7-2 with TRBJ1-6; 7 positions match TRBD1. This CDR3 spans 14 amino acids. With 3 bases clipped from V and 9 bases from J, the junction kept 5 bases outside the gene matches. The V gene's germline CDR1 is SGHTA and CDR2 FQGNSA. CDR3 in DNA: TGTGCCAGCAGCTTCGACAGGGTTGGTTCACCCCTCCACTTT. It yields the protein CASSFDRVGSPLHF.

The rearrangement links TRBV20-1 to TRBJ2-1, with 11 positions matching TRBD2. This CDR3 is built from 14 residues. V lost 2 bases to trimming and J lost 6 bases; unmatched junction nucleotides: 3. Per germline, CDR1 DFQATT and CDR2 SNEGSKA (reference sequence). The CDR3 DNA is TGCAGTGCTAGAACTAGCGGGGGTGTCAATGAGCAGTTCTTC. This translates into CSARTSGGVNEQFF.

The chain uses TRBV20-1 and TRBJ2-4; TRBD1 matches 9 bases. CDR1 and CDR2 from the germline V gene are DFQATT and SNEGSKA (reference sequence). Germline trimming cut 5 bases from V and 9 bases from J; bases unmatched to any gene: 11. The CDR3 length is 14 residues. CDR3 bases: TGCAGTGCTGGCTCCGGGACAGGGTTAACCATTCAGTACTTC. Its translation: CSAGSGTGLTIQYF.

This clonotype was counted a single time. The chain combines TRBV25-1 with TRBJ1-5; D not resolved. Germline values: CDR1 MGHDK, CDR2 SYGVNS. The V and J ends lost 0 bases and 9 bases respectively, with 12 bases between them. This CDR3 is built from 14 residues. CDR3 region: CASSEYGREVPQHF. CDR3 coding DNA: TGTGCCAGCAGTGAATATGGAAGAGAAGTGCCCCAGCATTTT.

The V gene is TRBV10-3, the J gene TRBJ2-4; D perhaps matches TRBD2 (5 bases). Trimming removed 3 bases at V and 13 bases at J, with 25 bases between. This CDR3 spans 16 amino acids. The germline gives CDR1 ENHRY, CDR2 SYGVKD. CDR3 DNA sequence: TGTGCCATCAGTGATGGATGGTTTAGAGGGCTCTACGGGCAGTACTTC. Translation: CAISDGWFRGLYGQYF.

To note about this clonotype: The junction does not match germline at one end; this may be a read error. The chain links TRBV5-5 to TRBJ2-6; 7 bases match TRBD2. This CDR3 is built from 14 residues. Germline CDR1 is SGHKS and CDR2 is YYEKEE (reference sequence). The CDR3 sequence: CASSGMGGANVRTF. Written as DNA, the CDR3 is TGTGCCAGCAGCGGGATGGGAGGGGCCAACGTCCGGACTTTC.

This clonotype was detected only a few times. The J gene is TRBJ2-6, the V gene TRBV4-2; 7 bases line up with TRBD2. CDR1 is LGHNA, CDR2 YNFKEQ, per germline. The trim removed 4 bases at V and 4 bases at J, leaving 4 bases unmatched. This CDR3 comprises 15 residues. CDR3 nucleotide sequence: TGTGCCAGCAGCCCGGGGGAGGGGGGGGCCAACGTCCTGACTTTC. Its translation: CASSPGEGGANVLTF.

About this clonotype: This may arise from a read error, as a much more abundant clone is one base away. The rearrangement joins TRBV5-1 to TRBJ2-6; TRBD1 aligns across 12 bases. The CDR3 runs 17 residues. Looked up from germline, CDR1 is SGHRS and CDR2 is YFSETQ. Here the CDR3 reads CASSPGQGASGATVLTF. The CDR3 DNA sequence: TGCGCCAGCAGCCCGGGACAGGGGGCGTCTGGGGCCACCGTCCTGACTTTC. Full variable domain (outside the CDR3, taken from reference TRBV5-1 and TRBJ2-6): KAGVTQTPRYLIKTRGQQVTLSCSPISGHRSVSWYQQTPGQGLQFLFEYFSETQRNKGNFPGRFSGRQFSNSRSEMNVSTLELGDSALYLCASSPGQGASGATVLTFGAGSRLTVL.

V and J are TRBV15 and TRBJ1-5; D might be TRBD1 (5 bases). This CDR3 region has 15 residues. Looked up from germline, CDR1 is LNHNV and CDR2 is YYDKDF (reference sequence). Trimming removed 0 bases at V and 3 bases at J, with 9 bases between. The CDR3 here is CATSRDRGINQPQHF. The CDR3 nucleotides are TGTGCCACCAGCAGAGATCGGGGGATCAATCAGCCCCAGCATTTT.

The chain joins TRBV11-1 to TRBJ2-5; D is perhaps TRBD2 (6 bases). CDR1 is SGHAT, CDR2 FQDESV, per germline (reference sequence). V lost 1 base and J lost 0, with 12 bases in between. CDR3 length: 16 residues. The CDR3 DNA reads TGTGCCAGCAGCTTAGAACGGGGGACGTACCAAGAGACCCAGTACTTC. It yields the protein CASSLERGTYQETQYF.

The chain carries TRBV12-3 or TRBV12-4 and TRBJ2-3; tentatively, D is TRBD1 or TRBD2 (5 bases each). The CDR3 covers 16 residues. The V gene lost 4 bases and the J gene lost 2 bases, with 16 bases spanning the gap. CDR3 nucleotide sequence: TGTGCCAGCAGTTGGGACCGCGACAGACCCACAGATACGCAGTATTTT. This sequence encodes CASSWDRDRPTDTQYF.

This clonotype was detected only once. The J gene is TRBJ2-1, the V gene TRBV7-8; D unresolved. CDR1 SGHVS and CDR2 FQNEAQ come from the germline V gene. Deletions cut 5 bases from V and 4 bases from J, with 18 bases between. This CDR3 spans 16 amino acids. The chain's CDR3 is CASSDVPGKPYNEQFF. The CDR3 DNA sequence: TGTGCCAGCAGCGACGTACCAGGTAAACCTTACAATGAGCAGTTCTTC.

In its sample, this clonotype was seen a few times. The rearrangement uses TRBV29-1 and TRBJ2-7, with 7 bases that match TRBD1. The CDR3 contains 13 residues. The V gene end was trimmed by 7 bases and the J gene end by 3 bases; junction bases not matched to a gene: 9. Germline V gives CDR1 SQVTM, CDR2 ANQGSEA. The chain's CDR3 is CSATIQGIYEQYF. DNA of the CDR3: TGCAGCGCGACGATACAGGGGATCTACGAGCAGTACTTC.

V usage is TRBV20-1 and J usage is TRBJ2-1, with a possible D match to TRBD2 (5 bases). CDR3 length equals 10 residues. Germline V gene lookup returns CDR1 DFQATT and CDR2 SNEGSKA (reference sequence). V shed 4 bases and J shed 9 bases, with 7 bases lying between them. The DNA for the CDR3 is TGCAGTGCTACCGGGGTTGAGCAGTTCTTC. Its translation is CSATGVEQFF.

In the case of this clonotype: One junction end disagrees with the germline gene, perhaps due to a read error. V is TRBV6-1 and J is TRBJ2-1; D is ambiguous. The CDR3 consists of 13 residues. Per germline, CDR1 MNHNS and CDR2 SASEGT. The CDR3 sequence is CASSEGDWNEQVF. The CDR3 coding sequence is TGTGCCAGCAGTGAAGGGGATTGGAATGAGCAGGTCTTC.

The CDR3 is CATTRGRDSPLHF. The CDR3 nucleotides read TGTGCCACCACGAGGGGTAGAGATTCACCCCTCCACTTT. The chain employs TRBV6-6 and TRBJ1-6, with a tentative D call TRBD1 (5 bases). CDR3 length: 13 amino acids. Germline-derived CDR1 and CDR2 are MNHNY and SVGAGI (reference sequence). V gave up 10 bases and J gave up 8 bases, with 15 bases separating them.

In this sample, this clonotype turned up once. J is TRBJ1-4 and V is TRBV4-1; perhaps TRBD1 as D (6 bases). Germline V gene lookup returns CDR1 MGHRA and CDR2 YSYEKL. V was shortened by 6 bases and J by 3 bases, with 14 bases between the two germline ends. The CDR3 totals 15 residues. For the CDR3, the DNA is TGCGCCAGCAGGGTAGTGGGGGGCCCTAATGAAAAACTGTTTTTT. As protein: CASRVVGGPNEKLFF.

This clonotype was counted a few times. V and J are TRBV2 and TRBJ1-2; D ambiguous. The germline V gene has CDR1 SNHLY and CDR2 FYNNEI. V lost 3 bases to trimming and J lost 6 bases, with 14 bases between them. This CDR3 has 14 amino acids. The CDR3 nucleotides read TGTGCCAGCAGTGAGAGGACTTTAGTCAATGGCTACACCTTC. Translated, it gives CASSERTLVNGYTF.

The chain joins TRBV5-1 to TRBJ1-6, with TRBD1 as a possible D gene (5 bases). The germline V and J ends were trimmed by 0 bases and 9 bases, with 13 bases remaining between them. The V gene's germline CDR1 is SGHRS and CDR2 YFSETQ. CDR3 size: 15 residues. CDR3 nucleotide sequence: TGCGCCAGCAGCTTGGATCAGGGATCCCTTTCACCCCTCCACTTT. It specifies CASSLDQGSLSPLHF.

This sequence joins TRBV29-1 and TRBJ1-1; D perhaps matches TRBD1 (6 bases). Germline V gene sequence: CDR1 SQVTM, CDR2 ANQGSEA. V was cut by 6 bases and J by 4 bases, with 12 bases left in between. This CDR3 is 12 amino acids long. CDR3 in DNA: TGCAGCGTACAGGGACTAAGCACTGAAGCTTTCTTT. Protein: CSVQGLSTEAFF. The full variable domain, rest sourced from reference TRBV29-1 and TRBJ1-1, is SAVISQKPSRDICQRGTSLTIQCQVDSQVTMMFWYRQQPGQSLTLIATANQGSEATYESGFVIDKFPISRPNLTFSTLTVSNMSPEDSSIYLCSVQGLSTEAFFGQGTRLTVV.

The CDR3 DNA sequence: TGTGCCACCCAGGACGGCGGGGCGTTCTACAATGAGCAGTTCTTC. Protein: CATQDGGAFYNEQFF. The chain uses TRBV24-1 and TRBJ2-1, with a possible D match to TRBD2 (6 bases). The CDR3 extends over 15 amino acids. Germline-derived CDR1 and CDR2 are KGHDR and SFDVKD. V lost 9 bases and J lost 3, with 17 bases in between.